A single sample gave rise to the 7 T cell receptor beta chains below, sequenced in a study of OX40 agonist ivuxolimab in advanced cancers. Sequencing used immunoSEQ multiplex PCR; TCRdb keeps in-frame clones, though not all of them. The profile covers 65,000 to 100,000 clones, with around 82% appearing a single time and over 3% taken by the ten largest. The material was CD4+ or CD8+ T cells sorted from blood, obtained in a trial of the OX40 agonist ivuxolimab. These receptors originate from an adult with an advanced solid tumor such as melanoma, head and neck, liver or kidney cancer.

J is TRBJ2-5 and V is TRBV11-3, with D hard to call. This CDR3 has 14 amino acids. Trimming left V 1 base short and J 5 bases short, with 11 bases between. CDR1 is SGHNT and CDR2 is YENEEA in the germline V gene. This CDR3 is CASSLAAVTETQYF. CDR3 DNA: TGTGCCAGCAGCTTAGCTGCGGTCACGGAGACCCAGTACTTC.

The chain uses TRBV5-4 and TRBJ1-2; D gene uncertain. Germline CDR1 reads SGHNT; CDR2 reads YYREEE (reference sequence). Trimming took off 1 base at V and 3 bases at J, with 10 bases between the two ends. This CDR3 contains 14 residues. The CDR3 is CASSLRLRDYGYTF. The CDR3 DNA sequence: TGTGCCAGCAGCTTGCGCCTCCGGGACTATGGCTACACCTTC.

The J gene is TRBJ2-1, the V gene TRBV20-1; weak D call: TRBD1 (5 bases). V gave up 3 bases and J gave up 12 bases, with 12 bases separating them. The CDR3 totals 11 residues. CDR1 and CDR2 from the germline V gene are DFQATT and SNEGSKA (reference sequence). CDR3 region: CSASKGVGQFF. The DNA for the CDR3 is TGCAGTGCTAGTAAAGGGGTGGGGCAGTTCTTC.

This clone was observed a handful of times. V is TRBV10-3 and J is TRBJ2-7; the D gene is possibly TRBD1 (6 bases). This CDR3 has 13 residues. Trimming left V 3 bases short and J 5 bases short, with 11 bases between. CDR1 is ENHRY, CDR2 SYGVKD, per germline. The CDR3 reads CAISENRDHEQYF. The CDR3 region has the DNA TGTGCCATCAGTGAAAACAGGGACCACGAGCAGTACTTC.

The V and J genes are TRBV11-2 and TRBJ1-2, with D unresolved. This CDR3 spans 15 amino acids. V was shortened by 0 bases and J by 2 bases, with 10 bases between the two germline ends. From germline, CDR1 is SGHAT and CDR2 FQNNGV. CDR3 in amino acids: CASSLEAGPNYGYTF. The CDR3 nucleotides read TGTGCCAGCAGCTTAGAGGCAGGACCCAACTATGGCTACACCTTC.

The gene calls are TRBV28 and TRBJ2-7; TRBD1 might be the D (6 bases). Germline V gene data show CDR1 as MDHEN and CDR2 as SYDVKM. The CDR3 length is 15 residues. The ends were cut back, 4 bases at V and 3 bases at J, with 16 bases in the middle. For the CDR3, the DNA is TGTGCCAGCAGTTCTCCGGCCCAACAGGGCTACGAGCAGTACTTC. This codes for CASSSPAQQGYEQYF.

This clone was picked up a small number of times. CDR3 DNA sequence: TGTGCCAGCAGCCCAGACGTGTGGCAGCAAGAGACCCAGTACTTC. Translating gives CASSPDVWQQETQYF. This chain joins TRBV7-9 and TRBJ2-5; D is ambiguous. Trimming shortened V by 5 bases and J by 2 bases, and 15 bases separated the two germline ends. Per the germline V gene, CDR1 is SEHNR and CDR2 is FQNEAQ (reference sequence). The CDR3 runs to 15 residues.